This passage covers 29 T cell receptor beta chains from one sample sequenced in a study of T cell changes during pregnancy in multiple sclerosis. Here immunoSEQ multiplex PCR was the method, and the copy in TCRdb shows in-frame clones only, minus some. The sample includes more than 55,000 clones, about 94% of them seen just once. This specimen consisted of CD8+ T cells from peripheral blood mononuclear cells, obtained after pregnancy. These receptors originate from a female donor with multiple sclerosis, enrolled in a pregnancy study.

J is TRBJ2-5 and V is TRBV7-6; the match to TRBD2 covers 11 bases. Germline CDR1 SGHVS, CDR2 FNYEAQ. J lost 2 bases, V lost 3 bases, and 8 bases had no gene match. CDR3 length: 17 residues. In DNA form, the CDR3 reads TGTGCCAGCAGCTTCTGGGCGACTAGCGGGAAACAAGAGACCCAGTACTTC. Translated, it gives CASSFWATSGKQETQYF.

This sequence joins TRBV5-1 and TRBJ2-2; 9 positions agree with TRBD1. The CDR3 has 17 residues. CDR1 is SGHRS and CDR2 is YFSETQ in the germline V gene. The J segment lost 5 bases and the V segment lost 0 bases, leaving 8 bases of the junction unmatched. CDR3 amino acids: CASSLAPLQGATGELFF. The CDR3 region has the DNA TGCGCCAGCAGCTTGGCCCCCCTACAGGGGGCGACCGGGGAGCTGTTTTTT.

The chain links TRBV13 to TRBJ2-1, with TRBD2 matching over 13 bases. The CDR3 is 16 amino acids. CDR1 is PRHDT, CDR2 FYEKMQ, per germline (reference sequence). The V and J ends lost 4 bases and 9 bases, in that order; junction bases with no gene match: 9. CDR3 protein: CASSSHGLAGVPEQFF. CDR3 nucleotide sequence: TGTGCCAGCAGCTCCCATGGACTAGCGGGAGTCCCTGAGCAGTTCTTC.

The chain couples TRBV14 to TRBJ2-1, with no clear D. The CDR3 has 13 amino acids. CDR1 is SGHDN, CDR2 FVKESK, per germline. Trimming removed 0 bases from V and 8 bases from J, with 8 bases in between. For the CDR3, the DNA is TGTGCCAGCAGCCAAGAGAGGCTCGATGAGCAGTTCTTC. This translates into CASSQERLDEQFF. The variable domain in full, completed from reference TRBV14 and TRBJ2-1, reads EAGVTQFPSHSVIEKGQTVTLRCDPISGHDNLYWYRRVMGKEIKFLLHFVKESKQDESGMPNNRFLAERTGGTYSTLKVQPAELEDSGVYFCASSQERLDEQFFGPGTRLTVL.

The chain has TRBV7-9 and TRBJ2-1, with D perhaps TRBD2 (7 bases). CDR3 length: 17 amino acids. Trimming cost V 4 bases and J 5 bases, with 21 bases left between them. Germline CDR1 SEHNR, CDR2 FQNEAQ (reference sequence). The CDR3 region has the DNA TGTGCCAGCAGCTCTACCCGGGGGGCGAAAATCCACAATGAGCAGTTCTTC. Translated: CASSSTRGAKIHNEQFF.

The V gene is TRBV7-9, the J gene TRBJ2-3; D gene unclear. Trimming left V 5 bases short and J 0 bases short, with 15 bases between. The CDR3 is made up of 16 amino acids. CDR1 SEHNR and CDR2 FQNEAQ come from the germline V gene (reference sequence). Here the CDR3 reads CASSLVVDTSTDTQYF. In DNA, the CDR3 is TGTGCCAGCAGCCTGGTTGTAGACACTAGCACAGATACGCAGTATTTT.

This clone was observed once. The genes are TRBV7-9 and TRBJ1-2; 10 nucleotides line up with TRBD1. Germline CDR1 SEHNR, CDR2 FQNEAQ (reference sequence). After removal of 0 bases from V and 2 bases from J, the junction contained 0 bases not matched to a gene. The CDR3 contains 15 residues. DNA of the CDR3: TGTGCCAGCAGCTTAGCGGGACAGGGGAACTATGGCTACACCTTC. This encodes CASSLAGQGNYGYTF.

V and J are TRBV4-2 and TRBJ2-5; a possible D gene is TRBD2 (5 bases). V was cut by 0 bases and J by 4 bases, with 6 bases left in between. Looked up from germline, CDR1 is LGHNA and CDR2 is YNFKEQ. The CDR3 length is 13 residues. This CDR3 reads CASSQDRGETQYF. The CDR3 DNA follows: TGTGCCAGCAGCCAAGATCGGGGAGAGACCCAGTACTTC.

The rearrangement uses TRBV4-1 and TRBJ2-3; D remains ambiguous. V was shortened by 1 base and J by 0 bases, with 11 bases between the two germline ends. Germline CDR1 reads MGHRA; CDR2 reads YSYEKL. The CDR3 consists of 16 residues. CDR3 sequence reads: CASSQGASTSTDTQYF. The CDR3 DNA follows: TGCGCCAGCAGCCAAGGAGCGTCTACTAGCACAGATACGCAGTATTTT.

The V call is TRBV2, the J call TRBJ2-7, with 16 bases aligning to TRBD2. The CDR3 sequence is 17 residues long. V trimming: 6 bases; J trimming: 6 bases; junction bases outside the gene matches: 11. The germline V gene encodes CDR1 SNHLY and CDR2 FYNNEI. In nucleotides, the CDR3 is TGTGCCAGCAGGGCTGGGACTAGCGGGAGGGTTACTGCCGAGCAGTACTTC. It yields the protein CASRAGTSGRVTAEQYF. The full variable domain, with the rest looked up from reference TRBV2 and TRBJ2-7, is EPEVTQTPSHQVTQMGQEVILRCVPISNHLYFYWYRQILGQKVEFLVSFYNNEISEKSEIFDDQFSVERPDGSNFTLKIRSTKLEDSAMYFCASRAGTSGRVTAEQYFGPGTRLTVT.

This chain uses TRBV27 with TRBJ1-5; D is unresolved. Trimming took 4 bases from V and 2 from J, leaving 9 bases between them. The CDR3 has 14 residues. The germline CDR1 and CDR2 sequences are MNHEY and SMNVEV (reference sequence). CDR3 residues: CASSYTGGNQPQHF. The CDR3 nucleotides read TGTGCCAGCAGTTATACCGGGGGCAATCAGCCCCAGCATTTT.

The J gene is TRBJ2-1, the V gene TRBV7-8; possible D gene TRBD2, 5 bases. Germline CDR1 reads SGHVS; CDR2 reads FQNEAQ. The CDR3 has 14 amino acids. V was trimmed by 3 bases and J by 7 bases, leaving 13 bases between them. Here the CDR3 reads CASSFLEERNEQFF. The CDR3 nucleotides read TGTGCCAGCAGCTTCCTGGAGGAAAGGAATGAGCAGTTCTTC. Supplemented by reference TRBV7-8 and TRBJ2-1, the full variable domain reads GAGVSQSPRYKVAKRGQDVALRCDPISGHVSLFWYQQALGQGPEFLTYFQNEAQLDKSGLPSDRFFAERPEGSVSTLKIQRTQQEDSAVYLCASSFLEERNEQFFGPGTRLTVL.

J is TRBJ2-1 and V is TRBV2; 7 nucleotides align to TRBD2. The trim removed 6 bases at V and 1 base at J, leaving 3 bases unmatched. This CDR3 spans 14 amino acids. From germline, CDR1 is SNHLY and CDR2 FYNNEI. CDR3: CASRAGRSYNEQFF. The CDR3 DNA follows: TGTGCCAGCAGAGCGGGACGGTCCTACAATGAGCAGTTCTTC.

The chain employs TRBV6-6 and TRBJ2-2; D gene ambiguous. CDR1 and CDR2 from the germline V gene are MNHNY and SVGAGI (reference sequence). The ends were cut back, 2 bases at V and 1 base at J, with 11 bases in the middle. There are 16 residues in the CDR3. The CDR3 DNA is TGTGCCAGCAGTTACGCGGAAGCGCTGAACACCGGGGAGCTGTTTTTT. Its translation is CASSYAEALNTGELFF.

A single count supports this clone. The chain employs TRBV6-1 and TRBJ2-7; maybe TRBD1 (6 bases). Germline loops: CDR1 MNHNS, CDR2 SASEGT. V lost 3 bases and J 0 bases, leaving 6 bases between the germline ends. The length of the CDR3 is 13 residues. The DNA for the CDR3 is TGTGCCAGCAGTGACAGGGGCTCCTACGAGCAGTACTTC. It yields the protein CASSDRGSYEQYF.

This chain links TRBV5-1 with TRBJ2-3; D is perhaps TRBD1 (5 bases). This CDR3 spans 11 amino acids. Trimming shortened V by 6 bases and J by 5 bases, and 7 bases separated the two germline ends. Per germline, CDR1 SGHRS and CDR2 YFSETQ. The CDR3 protein is CASKGEDTQYF. The CDR3 DNA is TGCGCCAGCAAAGGGGAAGATACGCAGTATTTT. The whole variable domain, filled in from reference TRBV5-1 and TRBJ2-3, reads KAGVTQTPRYLIKTRGQQVTLSCSPISGHRSVSWYQQTPGQGLQFLFEYFSETQRNKGNFPGRFSGRQFSNSRSEMNVSTLELGDSALYLCASKGEDTQYFGPGTRLTVL.

Here the CDR3 DNA reads TGTGCCAGCAGTCGGCAGGGGGCTCTTAACTATGGCTACACCTTC. This codes for CASSRQGALNYGYTF. The chain carries TRBV28 and TRBJ1-2, with 8 bases lining up with TRBD1. J gave up 1 base and V 5 bases, and 6 bases lay outside the gene matches. Germline lookup yields CDR1 MDHEN and CDR2 SYDVKM. The CDR3 spans 15 residues.

The CDR3 DNA sequence: TGTGCCAGCAGCCAAGGAACAGGGCCGAACTATGGCTACACCTTC. Amino acids: CASSQGTGPNYGYTF. V usage is TRBV14 and J usage is TRBJ1-2; D might be TRBD1 (6 bases). From germline, CDR1 is SGHDN and CDR2 FVKESK. This CDR3 is 15 amino acids long. V lost 1 base and J 2 bases, leaving 11 bases between the germline ends.

The chain employs TRBV7-3 and TRBJ2-1; 7 nucleotides agree with TRBD2. The CDR3 runs 15 residues. Germline trimming cut 4 bases from V and 6 bases from J; bases unmatched to any gene: 9. Germline lookup yields CDR1 SGHTA and CDR2 FQGTGA. The CDR3 region is CASSSGLGVVNEQFF. The CDR3 nucleotides are TGTGCCAGCAGCTCAGGACTAGGGGTGGTCAATGAGCAGTTCTTC.

This sequence joins TRBV5-4 and TRBJ2-7; 12 bases line up with TRBD1. CDR1 and CDR2 from the germline V gene are SGHNT and YYREEE (reference sequence). Losses at the gene ends were 3 bases for V and 7 bases for J; bases not matched to a gene: 11. The CDR3 totals 16 residues. Written as DNA, the CDR3 is TGTGCCAGCAGCTCCCAAGGGACAGGGGGCCGGCGTGAGCAGTACTTC. Translation gives CASSSQGTGGRREQYF.

This clone turned up a few times. V is TRBV5-1 and J is TRBJ2-7, with TRBD2 identical over 8 bases. The CDR3 totals 13 residues. V shed 6 bases, J shed 3 bases, and the junction held 5 bases outside the gene matches. Looked up from germline, CDR1 is SGHRS and CDR2 is YFSETQ. Here the CDR3 DNA reads TGCGCCAGCAATAGCGGGATGGACTACGAGCAGTACTTC. Residues: CASNSGMDYEQYF.

The rearrangement joins TRBV27 to TRBJ2-7, with a possible D match to TRBD2 (5 bases). V was pared by 4 bases and J by 6 bases, with 16 bases between. The CDR3 is 14 amino acids. The V gene's germline CDR1 is MNHEY and CDR2 SMNVEV (reference sequence). CDR3 DNA sequence: TGTGCCAGCAGTTCGCCCGCTAAAGAGGGCGAGCAGTACTTC. Protein sequence: CASSSPAKEGEQYF.

The chain combines TRBV4-3 with TRBJ2-3; 9 nucleotides match TRBD2. There are 17 residues in the CDR3. Germline assignment: CDR1 LGHNA and CDR2 YSLEER. V lost 0 bases, J lost 2 bases, and 6 bases stayed unmatched. In nucleotides, the CDR3 is TGCGCCAGCAGCCAAGATAGGCTAGCGGGATACACAGATACGCAGTATTTT. This sequence encodes CASSQDRLAGYTDTQYF.

The rearrangement links TRBV27 to TRBJ2-2; 7 bases fit TRBD2. Germline CDR1 is MNHEY and CDR2 is SMNVEV (reference sequence). CDR3 length: 14 amino acids. V trimming: 9 bases; J trimming: 1 base; junction bases outside the gene matches: 5. For the CDR3, the DNA is TGTGCCAGTAGGACTAGTGGGAACACCGGGGAGCTGTTTTTT. Protein product: CASRTSGNTGELFF.

The V call is TRBV18, the J call TRBJ2-1, with a possible D match to TRBD2 (5 bases). Germline CDR1 KGHSH, CDR2 LQKENI. Trimming shortened V by 3 bases and J by 2 bases, and 14 bases separated the two germline ends. CDR3 length: 16 amino acids. The CDR3 loop reads CASSPGSGFAYNEQFF. The CDR3 nucleotides are TGTGCCAGCTCACCGGGAAGCGGTTTTGCCTACAATGAGCAGTTCTTC.

This clone was detected only once. This rearrangement joins TRBV11-2 to TRBJ1-1, with a weak D call TRBD1 (5 bases). The V and J ends lost 1 base and 9 bases respectively, with 12 bases between them. CDR1 is SGHAT and CDR2 is FQNNGV in the germline V gene. The CDR3 totals 13 residues. CDR3 in amino acids: CASSLATGYKAFF. The CDR3 coding sequence is TGTGCCAGCAGCTTAGCTACAGGTTACAAAGCTTTCTTT.

This chain joins TRBV4-1 and TRBJ1-2; possible D gene TRBD1, 5 bases. The germline gives CDR1 MGHRA, CDR2 YSYEKL. Deletions cut 1 base from V and 2 bases from J, with 11 bases between. The CDR3 contains 15 residues. CDR3 sequence reads: CASSQGYRWNYGYTF. The CDR3 DNA reads as TGCGCCAGCAGCCAAGGGTACAGGTGGAACTATGGCTACACCTTC.

CDR3 DNA: TGTGCCAGCAGCTTTCCCGTAACAGGGCGGCCCGAGCAGTACTTC. It yields the protein CASSFPVTGRPEQYF. This chain joins TRBV7-9 and TRBJ2-7; TRBD1 might be the D (6 bases). Trimming took 3 bases from V and 6 from J, leaving 18 bases between them. This CDR3 contains 15 residues. Germline values: CDR1 SEHNR, CDR2 FQNEAQ (reference sequence). Together with reference TRBV7-9 and TRBJ2-7, the CDR3 gives the full variable domain: DTGVSQNPRHKITKRGQNVTFRCDPISEHNRLYWYRQTLGQGPEFLTYFQNEAQLEKSRLLSDRFSAERPKGSFSTLEIQRTEQGDSAMYLCASSFPVTGRPEQYFGPGTRLTVT.

This clone was seen a few times. The rearrangement links TRBV2 to TRBJ1-1, with D possibly TRBD1 on 6 matching bases. The CDR3 is 13 residues long. Looked up from germline, CDR1 is SNHLY and CDR2 is FYNNEI. Trimming stripped 6 bases from V and 4 bases from J, with 12 bases between. The CDR3 is CASRQGFATEAFF. The CDR3 DNA sequence: TGTGCCAGCAGACAGGGATTTGCCACTGAAGCTTTCTTT.